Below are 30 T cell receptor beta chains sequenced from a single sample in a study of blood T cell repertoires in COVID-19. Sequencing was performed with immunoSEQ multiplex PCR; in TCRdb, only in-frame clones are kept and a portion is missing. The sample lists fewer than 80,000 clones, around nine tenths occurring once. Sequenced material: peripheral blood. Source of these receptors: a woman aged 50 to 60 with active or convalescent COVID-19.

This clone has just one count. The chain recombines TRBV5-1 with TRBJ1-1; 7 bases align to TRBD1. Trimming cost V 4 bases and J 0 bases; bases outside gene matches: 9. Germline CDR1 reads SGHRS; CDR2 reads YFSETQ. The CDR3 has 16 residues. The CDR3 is CASSTGTAAMNTEAFF. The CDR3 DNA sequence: TGCGCCAGCAGCACGGGGACAGCCGCTATGAACACTGAAGCTTTCTTT.

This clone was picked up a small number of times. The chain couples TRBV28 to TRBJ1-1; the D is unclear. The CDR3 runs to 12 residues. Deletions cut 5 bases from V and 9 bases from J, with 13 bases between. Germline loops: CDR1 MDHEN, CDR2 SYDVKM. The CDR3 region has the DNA TGTGCCAGCAGTCGGGAGGTAAAACAAGCTTTCTTT. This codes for CASSREVKQAFF.

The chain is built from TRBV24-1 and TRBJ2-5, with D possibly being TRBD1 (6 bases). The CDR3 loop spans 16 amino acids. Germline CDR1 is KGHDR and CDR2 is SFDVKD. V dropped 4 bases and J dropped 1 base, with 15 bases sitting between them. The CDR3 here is CATSDSGQSPQETQYF. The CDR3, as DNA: TGTGCCACCAGTGACTCTGGACAGTCCCCCCAAGAGACCCAGTACTTC.

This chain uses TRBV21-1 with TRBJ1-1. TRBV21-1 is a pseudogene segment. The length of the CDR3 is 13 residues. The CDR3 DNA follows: TGTGCCAGCAGTTTCGGGAGTTACACTGAAGCTTTCTTT. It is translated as CASSFGSYTEAFF.

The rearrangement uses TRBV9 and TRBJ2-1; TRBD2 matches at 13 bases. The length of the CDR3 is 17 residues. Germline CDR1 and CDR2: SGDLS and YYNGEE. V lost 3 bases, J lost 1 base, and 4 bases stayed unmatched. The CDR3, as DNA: TGTGCCAGCAGCGATGGGACTAGCGGGATGTCCTACAATGAGCAGTTCTTC. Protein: CASSDGTSGMSYNEQFF.

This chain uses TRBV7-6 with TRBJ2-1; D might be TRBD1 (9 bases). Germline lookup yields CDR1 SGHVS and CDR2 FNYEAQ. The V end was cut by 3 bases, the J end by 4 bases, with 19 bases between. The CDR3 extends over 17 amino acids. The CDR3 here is CASSFAGGQGRYNEQFF. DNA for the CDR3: TGTGCCAGCAGCTTTGCGGGGGGACAGGGTAGATACAATGAGCAGTTCTTC.

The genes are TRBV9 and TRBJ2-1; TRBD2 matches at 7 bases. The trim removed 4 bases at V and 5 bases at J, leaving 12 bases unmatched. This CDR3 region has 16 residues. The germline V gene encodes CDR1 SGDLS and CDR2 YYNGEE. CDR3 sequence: CASSLMGGSRDNEQFF. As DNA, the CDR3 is TGTGCCAGCAGCCTTATGGGCGGGAGTAGGGACAATGAGCAGTTCTTC. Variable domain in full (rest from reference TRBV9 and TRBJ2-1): DSGVTQTPKHLITATGQRVTLRCSPRSGDLSVYWYQQSLDQGLQFLIQYYNGEERAKGNILERFSAQQFPDLHSELNLSSLELGDSALYFCASSLMGGSRDNEQFFGPGTRLTVL.

The CDR3 region has the DNA TGTGCCAGCAGCTTTGGGACAGGAGCGAACACCGGGGAGCTGTTTTTT. Amino acids: CASSFGTGANTGELFF. The V gene is TRBV9, the J gene TRBJ2-2, with 8 bases fitting TRBD1. V dropped 4 bases and J dropped 0; count of bases not matched to a gene: 5. This CDR3 spans 16 amino acids. Germline values: CDR1 SGDLS, CDR2 YYNGEE.

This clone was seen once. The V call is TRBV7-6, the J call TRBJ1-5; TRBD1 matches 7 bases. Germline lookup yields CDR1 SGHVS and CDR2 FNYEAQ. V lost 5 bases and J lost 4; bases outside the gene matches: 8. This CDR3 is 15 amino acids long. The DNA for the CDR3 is TGTGCCAGCAGCCAGAGGACAGGAGGGAATCAGCCCCAGCATTTT. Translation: CASSQRTGGNQPQHF.

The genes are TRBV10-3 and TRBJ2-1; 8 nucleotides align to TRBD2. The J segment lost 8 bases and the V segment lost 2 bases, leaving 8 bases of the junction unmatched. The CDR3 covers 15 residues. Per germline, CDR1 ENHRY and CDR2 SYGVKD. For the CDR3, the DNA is TGTGCCATCAGTGAGGCAAGCGGGAGTGGCTATGAGCAGTTCTTC. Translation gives CAISEASGSGYEQFF.

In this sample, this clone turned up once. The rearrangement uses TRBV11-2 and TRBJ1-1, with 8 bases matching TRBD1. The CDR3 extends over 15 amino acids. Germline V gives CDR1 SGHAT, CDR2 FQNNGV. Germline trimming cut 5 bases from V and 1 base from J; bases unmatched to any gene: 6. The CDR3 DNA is TGTGCCAGCAGCAACACCGGGACAGGGAACACTGAAGCTTTCTTT. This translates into CASSNTGTGNTEAFF.

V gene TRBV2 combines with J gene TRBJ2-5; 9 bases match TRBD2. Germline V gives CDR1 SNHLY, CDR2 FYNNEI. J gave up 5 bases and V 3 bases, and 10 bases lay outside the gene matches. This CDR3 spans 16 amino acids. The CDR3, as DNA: TGTGCCAGCAGTGAGCTGGCGGGAGGGGTTGGGGAGACCCAGTACTTC. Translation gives CASSELAGGVGETQYF. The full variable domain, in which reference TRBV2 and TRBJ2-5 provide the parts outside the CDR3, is EPEVTQTPSHQVTQMGQEVILRCVPISNHLYFYWYRQILGQKVEFLVSFYNNEISEKSEIFDDQFSVERPDGSNFTLKIRSTKLEDSAMYFCASSELAGGVGETQYFGPGTRLLVL.

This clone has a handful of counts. CDR3 residues: CASSDNGGNEKLFF. DNA of the CDR3: TGCGCCAGCAGTGACAACGGCGGTAATGAAAAACTGTTTTTT. This chain connects TRBV10-2 to TRBJ1-4; D is unclear. Germline V lookup: CDR1 WSHSY, CDR2 SAAADI. V lost 3 bases and J lost 4, with 9 bases in between. The CDR3 contains 14 residues.

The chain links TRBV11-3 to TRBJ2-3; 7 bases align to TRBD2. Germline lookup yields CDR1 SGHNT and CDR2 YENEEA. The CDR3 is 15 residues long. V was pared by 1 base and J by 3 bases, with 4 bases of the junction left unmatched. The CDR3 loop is CASSLAGGGTDTQYF. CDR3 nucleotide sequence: TGTGCCAGCAGCTTAGCGGGAGGTGGTACAGATACGCAGTATTTT.

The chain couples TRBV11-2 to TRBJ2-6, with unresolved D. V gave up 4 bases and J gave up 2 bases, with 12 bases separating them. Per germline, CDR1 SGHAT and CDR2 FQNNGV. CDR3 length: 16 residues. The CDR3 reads CASSSMLVAGANVLTF. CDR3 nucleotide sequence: TGTGCCAGCAGCTCTATGCTGGTAGCTGGGGCCAACGTCCTGACTTTC.

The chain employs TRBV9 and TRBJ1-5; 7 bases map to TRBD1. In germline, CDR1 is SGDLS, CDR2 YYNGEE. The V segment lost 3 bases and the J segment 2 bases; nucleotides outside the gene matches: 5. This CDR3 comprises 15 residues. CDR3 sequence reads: CASSAGGVGNQPQHF. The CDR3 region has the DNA TGTGCCAGCAGCGCAGGGGGTGTGGGCAATCAGCCCCAGCATTTT.

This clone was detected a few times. The CDR3 DNA is TGTGCCTGGAGCAAGGAGGATAATCAGCCCCAGCATTTT. This codes for CAWSKEDNQPQHF. V gene TRBV30 combines with J gene TRBJ1-5; D is undetermined. The CDR3 contains 13 residues. Per the germline V gene, CDR1 is GTSNPN and CDR2 is SVGIG (reference sequence). V dropped 3 bases and J dropped 4 bases, with 10 bases sitting between them. The full variable domain, in which reference TRBV30 and TRBJ1-5 provide the parts outside the CDR3, is SQTIHQWPATLVQPVGSPLSLECTVEGTSNPNLYWYRQAAGRGLQLLFYSVGIGQISSEVPQNLSASRPQDRQFILSSKKLLLSDSGFYLCAWSKEDNQPQHFGDGTRLSIL.

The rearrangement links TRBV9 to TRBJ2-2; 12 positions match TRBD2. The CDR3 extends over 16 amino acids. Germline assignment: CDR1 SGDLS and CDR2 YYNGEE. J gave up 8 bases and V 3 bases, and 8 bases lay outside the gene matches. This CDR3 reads CASSATSGSRVGELFF. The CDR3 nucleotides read TGTGCCAGCAGCGCGACTAGCGGGAGCCGCGTGGGGGAGCTGTTTTTT. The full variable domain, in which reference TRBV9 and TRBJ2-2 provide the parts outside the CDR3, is DSGVTQTPKHLITATGQRVTLRCSPRSGDLSVYWYQQSLDQGLQFLIQYYNGEERAKGNILERFSAQQFPDLHSELNLSSLELGDSALYFCASSATSGSRVGELFFGEGSRLTVL.

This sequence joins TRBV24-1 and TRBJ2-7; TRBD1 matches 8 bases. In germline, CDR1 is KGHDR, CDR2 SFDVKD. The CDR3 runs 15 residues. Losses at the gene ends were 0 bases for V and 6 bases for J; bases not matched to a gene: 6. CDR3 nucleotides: TGTGCCACCAGTGATTTGAGGGTACAGGGGGGCGAGCAGTACTTC. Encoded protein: CATSDLRVQGGEQYF.

CDR3 DNA: TGTGCCAGCAGCCTCGGGGGATCCTATGGCTACACCTTC. It encodes CASSLGGSYGYTF. The chain recombines TRBV3-1 (or the pseudogene TRBV3-2) with TRBJ1-2; D might be TRBD1 (5 bases). Germline lookup yields CDR1 LGHDT and CDR2 YNNKEL (reference sequence). The CDR3 spans 13 residues. V was clipped by 4 bases and J by 4 bases, with 10 bases between them.

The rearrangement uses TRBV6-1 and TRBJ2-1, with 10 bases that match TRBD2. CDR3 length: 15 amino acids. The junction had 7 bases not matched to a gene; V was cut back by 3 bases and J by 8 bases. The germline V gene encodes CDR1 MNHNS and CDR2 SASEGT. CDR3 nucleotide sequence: TGTGCCAGCAGTGATTTCAGCGGGAGGGTTGATGAGCAGTTCTTC. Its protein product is CASSDFSGRVDEQFF.

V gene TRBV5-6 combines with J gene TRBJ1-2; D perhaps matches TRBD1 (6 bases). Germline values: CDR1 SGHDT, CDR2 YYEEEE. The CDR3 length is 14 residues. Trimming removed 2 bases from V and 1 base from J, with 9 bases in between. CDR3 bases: TGTGCCAGCAGCTTCGGACAGTTTAACTATGGCTACACCTTC. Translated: CASSFGQFNYGYTF. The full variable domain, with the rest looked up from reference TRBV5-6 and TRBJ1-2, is DAGVTQSPTHLIKTRGQQVTLRCSPKSGHDTVSWYQQALGQGPQFIFQYYEEEERQRGNFPDRFSGHQFPNYSSELNVNALLLGDSALYLCASSFGQFNYGYTFGSGTRLTVV.

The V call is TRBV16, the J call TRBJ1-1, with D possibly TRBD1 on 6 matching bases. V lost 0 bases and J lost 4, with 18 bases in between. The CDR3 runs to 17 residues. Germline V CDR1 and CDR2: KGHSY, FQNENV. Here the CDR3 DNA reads TGTGCCAGCAGCCAATCGGCTAGGGGGGGTAGGAGCACTGAAGCTTTCTTT. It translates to CASSQSARGGRSTEAFF.

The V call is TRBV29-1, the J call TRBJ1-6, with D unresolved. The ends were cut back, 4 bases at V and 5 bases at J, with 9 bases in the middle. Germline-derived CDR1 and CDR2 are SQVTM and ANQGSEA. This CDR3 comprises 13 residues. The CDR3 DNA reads TGCAGCGTTGGGCAGGATAATAATTCACCCCTCCACTTT. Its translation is CSVGQDNNSPLHF.

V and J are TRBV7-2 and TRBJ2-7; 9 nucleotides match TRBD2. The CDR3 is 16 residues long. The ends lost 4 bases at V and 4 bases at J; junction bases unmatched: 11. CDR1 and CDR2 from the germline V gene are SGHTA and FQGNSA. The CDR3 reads CASSSRGSGSMYEQYF. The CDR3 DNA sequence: TGTGCCAGCAGCTCGAGAGGTAGCGGGAGTATGTACGAGCAGTACTTC.

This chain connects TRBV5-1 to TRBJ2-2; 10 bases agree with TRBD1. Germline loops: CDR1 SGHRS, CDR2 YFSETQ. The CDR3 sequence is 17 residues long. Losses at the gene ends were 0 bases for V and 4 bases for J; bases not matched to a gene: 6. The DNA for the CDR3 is TGCGCCAGCAGCTTGGATTCCGGGACAGGGGCCACCGGGGAGCTGTTTTTT. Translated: CASSLDSGTGATGELFF.

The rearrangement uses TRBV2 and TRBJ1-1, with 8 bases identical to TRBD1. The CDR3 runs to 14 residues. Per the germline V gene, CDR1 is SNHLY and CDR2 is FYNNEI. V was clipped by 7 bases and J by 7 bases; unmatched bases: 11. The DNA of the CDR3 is TGTGCCAGCATCCACCCCTCCGGACAGGGTGAAGCTTTCTTT. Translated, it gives CASIHPSGQGEAFF.

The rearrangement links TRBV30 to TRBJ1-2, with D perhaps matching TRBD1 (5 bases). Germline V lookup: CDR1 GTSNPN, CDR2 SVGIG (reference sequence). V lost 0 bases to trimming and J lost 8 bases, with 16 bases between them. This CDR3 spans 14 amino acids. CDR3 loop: CAWSVQALGEGYTF. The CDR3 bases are TGTGCCTGGAGTGTACAGGCCTTAGGGGAAGGCTACACCTTC.

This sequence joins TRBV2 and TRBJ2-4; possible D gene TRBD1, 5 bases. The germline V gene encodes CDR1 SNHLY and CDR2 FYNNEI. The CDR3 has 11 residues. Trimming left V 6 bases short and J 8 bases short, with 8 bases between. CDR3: CASRDNDIQYF. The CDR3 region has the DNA TGTGCCAGCAGGGACAACGACATTCAGTACTTC.

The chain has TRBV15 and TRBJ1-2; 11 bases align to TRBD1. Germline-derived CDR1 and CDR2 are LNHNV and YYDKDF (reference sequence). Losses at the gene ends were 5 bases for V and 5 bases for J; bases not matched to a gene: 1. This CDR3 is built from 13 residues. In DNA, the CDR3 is TGTGCCACCAGCGGGGACAGGGGGTATGGCTACACCTTC. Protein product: CATSGDRGYGYTF.